Reported below is one T cell receptor (beta chain). Its antigen is not known. In germline, CDR1 is SGDLS, CDR2 YYNGEE. CDR3 length equals 19 residues. The V and J ends lost 0 bases and 1 base respectively, with 17 bases between them. This sample stems from a study of T cell clonotyping in hematopoietic cell transplantation. Study-wide points: Few recipient clonotypes overlapped donors; over 95% were de novo at given depth. No sorting was done, leaving CD4 and CD8 contributions mixed. After transplant, recipient diversity fell while pathologically expanded clonotypes grew through day 180.

Here immunoSEQ multiplex PCR was the method, and the copy in TCRdb shows in-frame clones only, minus some. The sample records 10,000 to 15,000 clones, approximately 92% being singletons. This sequence originates from a young man in good health. Some clones in this sample may be carry-over from other donors' samples. The sequenced sample consisted of peripheral blood mononuclear cells. The chain carries TRBV9 and TRBJ2-6; TRBD1 or TRBD2 may be the D gene (6 bases each). The DNA for the CDR3 is TGTGCCAGCAGCGTAGGTAGGGGGGCGAGAATATCTGGGGCCAACGTCCTGACTTTC. This sequence encodes CASSVGRGARISGANVLTF.